The T cell receptor (beta chain) under discussion was sequenced for a study of identifying expanded T cells in peripheral blood. Produced via immunoSEQ multiplex PCR; TCRdb's table is partial and in-frame only. The sample consists of over 90,000 clones, 70% to 90% of them appearing once. Germline CDR1 SGHDT, CDR2 YYEEEE. The J segment lost 7 bases and the V segment lost 4 bases, leaving 12 bases of the junction unmatched. This CDR3 is built from 15 residues. This clone is a singleton in its sample. The sequenced sample consisted of blood. The TCR was taken from a person between 18 and 75 years old in good health. V and J are TRBV5-6 and TRBJ2-5, with 8 bases identical to TRBD1. This chain's CDR3 is CASSPGTGMGRTQYF. The CDR3 region has the DNA TGTGCCAGCAGCCCCGGGACAGGCATGGGACGGACCCAGTACTTC.